This T cell receptor beta chain was obtained from a study of early T cells in non-severe SARS-CoV-2 infection. This clonotype was seen a handful of times. The J segment lost 1 base and the V segment lost 7 bases, leaving 7 bases of the junction unmatched. Germline assignment: CDR1 SGHTA and CDR2 FQGNSA. The CDR3 length is 15 residues. Individual cDNA molecules each received unique molecular identifiers attached to them. TCRdb re-derived calls from the 5' RACE reads in MiXCR, one entry per CDR3 protein. The profile shows 45,000 to 75,000 distinct CDR3 sequences, just under 9% of them singletons. The chain links TRBV7-2 to TRBJ1-1, with 9 positions matching TRBD1. This TCR derives from an adult who was a healthcare worker with PCR-confirmed SARS-CoV-2 infection or an uninfected control (not recorded which). The sequenced sample consisted of whole blood. The CDR3 bases are TGTGCCAGCAAGTTACAGGGGGCGAGGAACACTGAAGCTTTCTTT. Its protein is CASKLQGARNTEAFF.